This T cell receptor (beta chain) was captured in a study of T cell responses to AZD1222 COVID-19 vaccine. Measured with immunoSEQ multiplex PCR; TCRdb has only the in-frame clones, and not every one. The profile shows about 110,000 clones, around 92% of them singletons. As for this clone: Its antigen is currently unknown.

The V gene lost 5 bases and the J gene lost 4 bases, with 17 bases spanning the gap. The CDR3 has 15 amino acids. Germline V gene sequence: CDR1 LNHDA, CDR2 SQIVND (reference sequence). Study outcomes and limitations: Among the donors, most were white British and more were female, and clonal diversity was possibly underestimated. As reported, nearly half of all spike-specific TCRs target variant regions that are unmutated. A rise in Spike-specific TCR breadth and depth followed two AZD1222 doses.

This TCR came from an adult who received the AZD1222 COVID-19 vaccine. This material consisted of peripheral blood, taken 28 days after the second AZD1222 dose. The gene calls are TRBV19 and TRBJ1-2; possible D gene TRBD1, 5 bases. The CDR3 DNA reads as TGTGCCAGTAGTCCCTTTGGGACGGGAGGCTATGGCTACACCTTC. Its protein is CASSPFGTGGYGYTF.